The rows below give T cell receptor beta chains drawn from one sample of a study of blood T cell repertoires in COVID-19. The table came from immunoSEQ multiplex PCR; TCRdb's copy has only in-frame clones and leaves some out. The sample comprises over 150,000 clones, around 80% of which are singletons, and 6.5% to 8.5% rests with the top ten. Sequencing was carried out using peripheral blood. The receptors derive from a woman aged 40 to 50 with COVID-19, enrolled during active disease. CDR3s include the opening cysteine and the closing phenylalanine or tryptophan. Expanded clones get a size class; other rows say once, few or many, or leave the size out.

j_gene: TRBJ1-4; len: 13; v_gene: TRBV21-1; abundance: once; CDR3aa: CASSGTGGEKLFF
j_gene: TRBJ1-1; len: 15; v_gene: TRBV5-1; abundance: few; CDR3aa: CASSLQGAASTEAFF
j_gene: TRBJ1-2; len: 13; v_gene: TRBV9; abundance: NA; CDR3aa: CASSASSTYGYTF
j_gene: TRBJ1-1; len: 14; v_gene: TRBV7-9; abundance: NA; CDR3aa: CASSLEGALPEAFF
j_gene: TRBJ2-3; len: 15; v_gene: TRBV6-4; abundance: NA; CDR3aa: CASSEKTGEADTQYF
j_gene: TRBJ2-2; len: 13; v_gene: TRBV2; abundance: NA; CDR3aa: CASRVLDTGELFF
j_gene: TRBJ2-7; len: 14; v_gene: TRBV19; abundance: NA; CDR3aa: CASSVGQGPYEQYF
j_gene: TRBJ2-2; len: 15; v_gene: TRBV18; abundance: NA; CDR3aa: CASSPQGADTGELFF
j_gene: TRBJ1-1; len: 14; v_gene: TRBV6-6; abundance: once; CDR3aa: CASRPGRGATEAFF
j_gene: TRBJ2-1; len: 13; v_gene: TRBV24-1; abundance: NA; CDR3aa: CATSDDRVNEQFF
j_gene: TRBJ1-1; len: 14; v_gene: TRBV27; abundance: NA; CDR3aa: CASSLTSPFTEAFF
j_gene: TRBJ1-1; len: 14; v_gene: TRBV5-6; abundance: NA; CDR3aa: CASSLGAGDTEAFF
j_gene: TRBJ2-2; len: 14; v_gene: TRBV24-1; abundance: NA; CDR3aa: CATSDQRGPGELFF
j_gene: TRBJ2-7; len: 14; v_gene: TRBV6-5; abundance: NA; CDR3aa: CASSYGRGDYEQYF
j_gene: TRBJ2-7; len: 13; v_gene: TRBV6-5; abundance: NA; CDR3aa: CASGLAGGGEQYF
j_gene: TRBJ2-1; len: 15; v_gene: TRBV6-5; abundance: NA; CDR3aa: CASSSTPSSYNEQFF
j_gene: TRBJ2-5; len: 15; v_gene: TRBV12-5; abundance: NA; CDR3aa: CASGPPADSQETQYF
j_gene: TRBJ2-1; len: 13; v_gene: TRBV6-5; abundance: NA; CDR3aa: CAVWVDTDNEQFF
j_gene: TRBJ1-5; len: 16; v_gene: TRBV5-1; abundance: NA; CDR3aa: CASSLKPSEAGQPQHF
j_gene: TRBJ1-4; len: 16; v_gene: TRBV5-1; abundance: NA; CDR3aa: CASSGTGNGANEKLFF
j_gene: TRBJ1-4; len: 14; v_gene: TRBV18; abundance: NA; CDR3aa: CASSPDRADEKLFF
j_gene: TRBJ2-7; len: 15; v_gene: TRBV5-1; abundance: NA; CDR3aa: CASSLEGAVGYEQYF
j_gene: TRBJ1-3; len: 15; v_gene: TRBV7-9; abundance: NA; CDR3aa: CASSLTTFSGNTIYF
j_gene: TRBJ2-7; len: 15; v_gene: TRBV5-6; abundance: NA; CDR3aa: CASSLIGQGSYEQYF
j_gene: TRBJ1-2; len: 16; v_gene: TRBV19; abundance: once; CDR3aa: CASRIRYGQLSYGYTF
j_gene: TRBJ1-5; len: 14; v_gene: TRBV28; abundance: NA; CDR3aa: CASHGTASISPQHF
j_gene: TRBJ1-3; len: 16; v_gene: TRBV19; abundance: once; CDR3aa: CASSWGTGRSGNTIYF
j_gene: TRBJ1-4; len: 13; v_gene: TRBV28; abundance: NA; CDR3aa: CASSLYGNEKLFF
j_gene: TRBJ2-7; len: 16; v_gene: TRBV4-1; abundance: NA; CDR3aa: CASSWSRDRDSYEQYF
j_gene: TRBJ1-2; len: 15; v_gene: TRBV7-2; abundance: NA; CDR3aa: CASSLVASGRNGYTF
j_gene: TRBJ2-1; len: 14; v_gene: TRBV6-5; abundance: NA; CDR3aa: CASRKVAGLNEQFF
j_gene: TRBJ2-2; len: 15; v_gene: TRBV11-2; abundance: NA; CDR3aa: CASSLERRHTGELFF
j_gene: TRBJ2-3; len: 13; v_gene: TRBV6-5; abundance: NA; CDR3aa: CASSRGLADTQYF
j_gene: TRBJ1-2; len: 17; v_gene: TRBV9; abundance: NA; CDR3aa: CASSVATGIPSVYGYTF
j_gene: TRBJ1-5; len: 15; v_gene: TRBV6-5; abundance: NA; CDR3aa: CASTQGIYSNQPQHF
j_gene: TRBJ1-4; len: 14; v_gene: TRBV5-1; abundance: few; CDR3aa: CASSLGQGAEKLFF
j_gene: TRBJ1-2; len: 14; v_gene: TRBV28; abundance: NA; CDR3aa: CASSLGQGVNGYTF
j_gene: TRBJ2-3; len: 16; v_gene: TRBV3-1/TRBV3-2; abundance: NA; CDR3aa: CASSQVTTSRTDTQYF
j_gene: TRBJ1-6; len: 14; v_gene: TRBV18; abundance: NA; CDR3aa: CASSDSRGGSPLHF
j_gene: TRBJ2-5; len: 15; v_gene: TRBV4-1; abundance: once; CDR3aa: CASSHTVAGEGTQYF
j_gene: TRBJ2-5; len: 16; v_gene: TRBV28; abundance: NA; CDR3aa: CASSYETGGSRETQYF
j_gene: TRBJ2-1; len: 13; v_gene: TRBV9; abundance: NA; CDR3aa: CASSVGLDHEQFF
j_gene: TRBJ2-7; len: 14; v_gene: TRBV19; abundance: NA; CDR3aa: CASAWAGGFYEQYF
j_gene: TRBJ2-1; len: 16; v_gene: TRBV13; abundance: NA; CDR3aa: CASNRPGLASYNEQFF
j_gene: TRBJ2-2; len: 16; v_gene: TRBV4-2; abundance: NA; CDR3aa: CASSQDLRQNTGELFF
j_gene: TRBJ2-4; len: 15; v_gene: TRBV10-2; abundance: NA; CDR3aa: CASSELGGQENIQYF
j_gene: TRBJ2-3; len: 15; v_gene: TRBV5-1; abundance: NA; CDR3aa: CASSWATGRTDTQYF
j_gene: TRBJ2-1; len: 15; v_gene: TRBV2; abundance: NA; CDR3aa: CASSEGLATDDEQFF
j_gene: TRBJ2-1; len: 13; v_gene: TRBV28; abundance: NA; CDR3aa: CASCLQGYNEQFF
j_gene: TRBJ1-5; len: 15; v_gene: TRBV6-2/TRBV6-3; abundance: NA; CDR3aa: CASSPRGRGVQPQHF
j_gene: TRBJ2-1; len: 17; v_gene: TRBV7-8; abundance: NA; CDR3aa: CASSLRATGGRGDEQFF
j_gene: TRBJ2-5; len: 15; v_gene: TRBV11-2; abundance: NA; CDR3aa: CASSFGLAAQETQYF
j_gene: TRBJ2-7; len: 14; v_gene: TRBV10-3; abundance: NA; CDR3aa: CAIGAGGLTYEQYF